This T cell receptor beta chain was sequenced for a study of control samples from healthy donors and cancer patients. Deletions cut 3 bases from V and 2 bases from J, with 6 bases between. Germline CDR1 SGHDT, CDR2 YYEEEE. CDR3 length: 13 residues. TCRdb's copy holds only in-frame clones and misses some; the assay was immunoSEQ multiplex PCR. The table has 100,000 or so clones, roughly 90% seen once. The material sequenced was blood. The sequence came from a man aged 30-40 years in good health. The V gene is TRBV5-6, the J gene TRBJ1-5; D gene unclear. CDR3 sequence: CASSSRGNQPQHF. For the CDR3, the DNA is TGTGCCAGCAGCTCCCGGGGCAATCAGCCCCAGCATTTT.